This TCR beta chain comes out of a study of response to subunit inactivated influenza vaccine (dated by TCRdb to between 2017 and 2018). Context from the whole study: To follow how T cells responded to a trivalent subunit inactivated influenza vaccine, the researchers relied on deep quantitative profiling of the T cell receptor repertoire.

Results the study describes overall, beyond this receptor: The authors suggested that each seasonal influenza vaccination may recruit only a limited number of new T cells.

The CDR3 sequence holds 14 residues, the cysteine and phenylalanine included. The DNA shown is the 42-base CDR3, in frame from base 1. Per the germline V gene (reference sequence), PRHDT is the CDR1 and FYEKMQ is the CDR2. V drops 5 bases and J drops 3 bases, leaving 12 bases in between. This clonotype showed up just a few times. Its antigen is currently not known. There are no base qualities to consult, and no much larger clone falls within one base. Receptor libraries were prepared by RT-PCR. These reads were obtained on an Illumina HiSeq 2500. TCRdb itself trimmed the public reads at Q25 with fastp, ran MiXCR and retained productive beta chains. For every CDR3 protein sequence, its rows merge into one entry that carries the most common genes and DNA. The sample has about 620,000 distinct CDR3 sequences on record, approximately 11% of them singletons. The ten largest account for approximately 9.9% of the sample.

In addition, the sample was reused for a study of T cells expressing NK-cell markers. In that second paper, the authors write: TCR beta cDNA libraries were made by 5'RACE template switching that added a universal primer site and unique molecular identifiers. Three sorted T-cell subsets (CD3+CD56+NKG2C+, CD3+CD56+NKG2C- and CD3+CD56-NKG2C+) from fewer than 10 donors had their TCR beta-chain repertoires profiled. Among the eight sequenced donors, only one was HCMV-seronegative, while the other seven were HCMV-seropositive. In several experiments an anti-gammadeltaTCR antibody was added to restrict sorting to alphabetaTCR-expressing T cells. In over five donors, the dominant CD3+CD56+NKG2C+ clonotypes were among the top 10 CD8+ clonotypes and accounted for roughly 1.0-7.0% of CD8+ T cells. Those dominant clonotypes were again the most abundant among CD3+CD56-NKG2C+ cells in four donors, at roughly 28.3-60.1%. Whether the expanded NKG2C-expressing T cell clones were specific for HCMV antigens remained unclear. The study sequenced eight donors, all healthy volunteers chosen at random: three men and five women. HCMV-specific IgG was detected in serum with a commercial ELISA kit to determine HCMV serostatus. Ficoll density gradient centrifugation was used to isolate peripheral blood mononuclear cells from blood. For a handful of donors, bulk peripheral blood T-cell repertoires were also sequenced from unsorted PBMC. cDNA synthesis was primed from the TCR beta constant segment and was followed by two successive PCR amplification steps. The libraries were sequenced on Illumina HiSeq 2000/2500, MiSeq or NextSeq, producing 2 x 150 bp reads. MIGEC was used to demultiplex reads and group the reads by UMI, and MiTCR was used to assemble and quantify clonotypes. To remove erroneous sequences, TCR cDNA sequences were retained only when supported by two or more reads. The tcR package was used for downstream repertoire analysis, and clonotypes were matched between fractions using CDR3 nucleotide sequence together with V segment. VDJmatch was used to annotate antigen specificity against VDJdb, with one amino acid substitution allowed in CDR3.

The rearrangement joined TRBV13 to TRBJ2-3; confidence is insufficient to name the D gene. This TCR derives from a man aged 45-65 years who received an inactivated influenza vaccine. Donor details come from another sample of the same person, matched by shared clones. The sequencing used PBMCs from blood, collected on the day of vaccination. The CDR3 reads CASSPPYHTDTQYF. The sequenced DNA is TGTGCCAGCAGCCCCCCTTATCATACAGATACGCAGTATTTT.